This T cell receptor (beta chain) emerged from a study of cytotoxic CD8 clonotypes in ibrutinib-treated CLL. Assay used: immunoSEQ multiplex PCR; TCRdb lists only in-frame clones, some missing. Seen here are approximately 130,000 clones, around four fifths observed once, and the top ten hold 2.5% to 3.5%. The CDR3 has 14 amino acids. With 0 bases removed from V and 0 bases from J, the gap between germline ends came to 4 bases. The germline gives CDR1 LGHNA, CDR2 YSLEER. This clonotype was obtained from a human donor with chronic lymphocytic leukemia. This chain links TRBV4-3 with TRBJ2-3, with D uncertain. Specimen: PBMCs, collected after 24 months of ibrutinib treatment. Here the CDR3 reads CASSQEGSTDTQYF. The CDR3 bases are TGCGCCAGCAGCCAAGAGGGAAGCACAGATACGCAGTATTTT.